This is a list of T cell receptor beta chains from one sample in a study of cytomegalovirus exposure and HLA in healthy donors. Sequencing was performed with immunoSEQ multiplex PCR; in TCRdb, only in-frame clones are kept and a portion is missing. The sample shows a few hundred thousand clones, just over 85% of them seen only once. Sequenced input: PBMCs. The receptors stem from a woman in her late teens or twenties in good health and CMV-seronegative. The conserved cysteine and the conserved F or W are not part of the CDR3 here. Some rows mark clone size as missing; the rest say once, few, many or name a class of expanded clone.

TRBV2 . ASRDFQISYNSPLH
TRBV2 . ARVVAGGDEQY
TRBV11-1 . ASSLVREAYEQY
TRBV5-1 . ASSFEGQPQH
TRBV6-5 . ASSRGTNEKLF
TRBV5-6 . ASSLVRSTGELF
TRBV30 once AWNGGEETQY
TRBV19 few ASSLGTGGIRPGNTIY
TRBV7-2 . ASSPPPGQGAGQPQH
TRBV5-4 . ASSLASSYNSPLH
TRBV7-2 . ASSLVLAGGNYEQY
TRBV27 . ASAGRGLAGMDEQY
TRBV27 once ASIPPQDLPTRNPHSGNTIY
TRBV5-1 . ASSLGDRAGGYT
TRBV5-1 few ASSLGQGDGEQY
TRBV4-1 . ASSQGQGAAQPQH
TRBV5-4 . ASSSAPGTGVLPLH
TRBV6-1 . AARYDIGVVGEQY
TRBV4-3 . ASSQEKLTGAGYGYT
TRBV7-8 . ASSRGTSGAYEQY
TRBV28 . ASSARSRRTVYSNQPQH
TRBV7-9 . ASSLRGPYEQY
TRBV11-3 . ASSLDSVGNTIY
TRBV7-2 . ASSLVSSGVSF
TRBV6-1 . ASSTGRYGYT
TRBV2 once AGASGLFTDTQY
TRBV27 . ASRSNRGDGPQH
TRBV6-5 . ASSYDRGLETQY
TRBV29-1 . SAAQQQETQY
TRBV7-3 . ASSLNWGVYGYT
TRBV27 . ASTPSGSETQY
TRBV28 . ASSLGQFNQPQH
TRBV7-9 few ASSSGRADEQY
TRBV10-1 . ATRGLSSGGSSSYEQY
TRBV7-6 . ASSPRTGTEAF
TRBV27 . ASSLDPPLADSYEQY
TRBV18 . ASSPLEGAGAREQY
TRBV5-6 . ASSAGQGGYEQY
TRBV30 . AWSVLLGIGISNTEAF
TRBV4-1 . ASSQGQGNQPQH
TRBV27 . ASSHQQGGQPQH
TRBV6-5 . ASSRQGNTEAF
TRBV18 . ASSLSSGGSNEQF
TRBV11-3 . ASSLGQHTEAF
TRBV19 . ASSMPWPTEAF
TRBV6-4 . ASKPGQGSGQPQH
TRBV6-1 . ASSSGQGETYEQY
TRBV7-9 . ASSLIQGFIGELF
TRBV9 . ASSNDRPPAS
TRBV2 . AIEPTSPTNTGELF